This T cell receptor beta chain was retrieved from a study of shared clonotypes between healthy human individuals. The CDR3 sequence is 21 residues long. Trimming left V 0 bases short and J 3 bases short, with 29 bases between. Germline CDR1 MRHNA, CDR2 SNTAGT. TCRdb's copy holds only in-frame clones and misses some; the assay was immunoSEQ multiplex PCR. The sample contains over a million clones, roughly 96% of which appear only once. This receptor was taken from a man aged 25 to 40 in good health. The rearrangement uses TRBV6-4 and TRBJ1-2; tentatively, D is TRBD1 (6 bases). The material sequenced was naive CD4+ T cells sorted from blood. The subset was: CD45RA+ positively selected. The CDR3 sequence: CASSDSNPNRDILTKDYGYTF. The CDR3 nucleotides are TGTGCCAGCAGTGACTCGAACCCCAACCGGGACATCCTCACGAAGGACTATGGCTACACCTTC.